This T cell receptor (beta chain) was identified in a study of Ad26.COV2.S vaccination and SARS-CoV-2 variants. Specified treatment: 19 received Ad26.COV2.S at low or high dose, single or two shots; about 5 received placebo; per-sample allocation not given. Sampling occurred on day 63 after the first vaccine or placebo injection. As its vector, the vaccine had Ad26, which expressed Wuhan-strain SARS-CoV-2 spike. Study-wide results and limits: Spike-specific TCR breadth was greater in vaccine than placebo recipients. The authors reported substantial breadth in spike-specific CD8+ and CD4+ T cell responses after vaccination.

The repertoire was sequenced with immunoSEQ multiplex PCR; TCRdb's copy has only in-frame clones and lacks some. Altogether hundreds of thousands of clones are present, roughly 89% being singletons, with the ten largest covering about 2.5%. CDR1 and CDR2 from the germline V gene are MNHEY and SVGEGT. Trimming shortened V by 4 bases and J by 5 bases, and 14 bases separated the two germline ends. The CDR3 spans 15 residues. For this clone: Its antigen is still unknown.

The receptor's source is a person between 18 and 65 years old who received the Ad26.COV2.S COVID-19 vaccine or a placebo. This chain connects TRBV6-2 or TRBV6-3 to TRBJ2-2; D is undetermined. The specimen comprised peripheral blood, sampled in a trial of Ad26.COV2.S vaccine versus placebo. This CDR3 is CASSWNPGLTGELFF. CDR3 DNA sequence: TGTGCCAGCAGTTGGAACCCCGGTCTGACCGGGGAGCTGTTTTTT.